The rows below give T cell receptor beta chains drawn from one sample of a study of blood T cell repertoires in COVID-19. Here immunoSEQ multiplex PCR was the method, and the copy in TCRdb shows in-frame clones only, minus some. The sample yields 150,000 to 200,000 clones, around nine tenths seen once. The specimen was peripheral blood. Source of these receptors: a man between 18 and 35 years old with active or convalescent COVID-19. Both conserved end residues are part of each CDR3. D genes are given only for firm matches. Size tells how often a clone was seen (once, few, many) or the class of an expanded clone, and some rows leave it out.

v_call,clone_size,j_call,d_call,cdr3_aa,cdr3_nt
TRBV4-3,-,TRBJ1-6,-,CASSQEEGLGSPLHF,TGCGCCAGCAGCCAAGAAGAGGGTTTAGGATCACCCCTCCACTTT
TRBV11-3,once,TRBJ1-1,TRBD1,CASSLGRDSLNTEAFF,TGTGCCAGCAGCTTAGGCAGGGACAGTCTGAACACTGAAGCTTTCTTT
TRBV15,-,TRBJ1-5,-,CATSREQGRNQPQHF,TGTGCCACCAGCAGAGAACAGGGCAGGAATCAGCCCCAGCATTTT
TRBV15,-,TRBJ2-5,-,CATSRYPYQETQYF,TGTGCCACCAGCAGGTATCCGTACCAAGAGACCCAGTACTTC
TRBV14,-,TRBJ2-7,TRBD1,CASSQGVRRQGASYEQYF,TGTGCCAGCAGCCAAGGGGTTCGGAGACAGGGGGCCTCCTACGAGCAGTACTTC
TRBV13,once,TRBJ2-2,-,CASSLSLTRGLRAGELFF,TGTGCCAGCAGCTTATCCCTGACGAGGGGACTCAGGGCCGGGGAGCTGTTTTTT
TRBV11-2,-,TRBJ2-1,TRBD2,CASSFTSGPYNEQFF,TGTGCCAGCAGCTTTACTAGCGGGCCTTACAATGAGCAGTTCTTC
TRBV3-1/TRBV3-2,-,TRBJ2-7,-,CASSQGLPGRGNDEQYF,TGTGCCAGCAGCCAAGGACTCCCCGGCCGGGGGAACGACGAGCAGTACTTC
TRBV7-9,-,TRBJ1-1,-,CASSLTGNTEAFF,TGTGCCAGCAGCCTAACGGGGAACACTGAAGCTTTCTTT
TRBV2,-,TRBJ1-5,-,CASSEGGGYNQPQHF,TGTGCCAGCAGTGAAGGGGGGGGATACAATCAGCCCCAGCATTTT
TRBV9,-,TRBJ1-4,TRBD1,CASSPSGQGAVGEKLFF,TGTGCCAGCAGCCCTTCGGGACAGGGGGCGGTTGGCGAAAAACTGTTTTTT
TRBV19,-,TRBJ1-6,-,CASSIRPEGSYNSPLHF,TGTGCCAGTAGTATCCGACCGGAGGGCTCCTATAATTCACCCCTCCACTTT
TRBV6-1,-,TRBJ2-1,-,CASSVELAGGLFNEQFF,TGTGCCAGCAGTGTAGAACTAGCCGGGGGGCTATTCAATGAGCAGTTCTTC
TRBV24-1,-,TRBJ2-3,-,CATSEARGGTDTQYF,TGTGCCACCAGTGAGGCGAGGGGGGGAACAGATACGCAGTATTTT
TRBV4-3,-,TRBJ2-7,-,CASSQVLRYEQYF,TGCGCCAGCAGCCAAGTTTTGCGCTACGAGCAGTACTTC
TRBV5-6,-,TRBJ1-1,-,CASRVLGDLNTEAFF,TGTGCCAGCAGGGTGTTGGGCGATCTGAACACTGAAGCTTTCTTT
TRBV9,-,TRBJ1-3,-,CASSVDAGLSGNTIYF,TGTGCCAGCAGCGTAGATGCGGGGCTGTCTGGAAACACCATATATTTT
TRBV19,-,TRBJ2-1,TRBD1,CASSVWTGGNEQFF,TGTGCCAGTAGTGTGTGGACAGGGGGCAATGAGCAGTTCTTC
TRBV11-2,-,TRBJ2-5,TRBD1,CASRQPGQSQETQYF,TGTGCCAGCAGGCAACCGGGACAGAGCCAAGAGACCCAGTACTTC
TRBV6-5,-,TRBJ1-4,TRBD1,CASSYTGTATNEKLFF,TGTGCCAGCAGTTATACCGGGACAGCTACTAATGAAAAACTGTTTTTT
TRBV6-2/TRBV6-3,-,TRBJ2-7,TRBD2,CASSYEREAHEQYF,TGTGCCAGCAGTTACGAACGGGAGGCGCACGAGCAGTACTTC
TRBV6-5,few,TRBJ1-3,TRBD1,CASRQGNTIYF,TGTGCCAGCAGACAGGGGAACACCATATATTTT
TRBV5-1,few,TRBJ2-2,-,CASSSPILREETGELFF,TGCGCCAGCAGCTCTCCTATCCTCAGGGAGGAGACCGGGGAGCTGTTTTTT
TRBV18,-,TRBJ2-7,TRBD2,CASSPGAGGAYEQYF,TGTGCCAGCTCACCAGGGGCGGGAGGTGCCTACGAGCAGTACTTC
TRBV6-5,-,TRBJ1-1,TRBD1,CASRRPGQIVEAFF,TGTGCCAGCAGACGTCCGGGACAGATCGTTGAAGCTTTCTTT
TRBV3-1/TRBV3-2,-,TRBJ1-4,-,CASRHSATNEKLFF,TGTGCCAGCAGGCATAGTGCAACTAATGAAAAACTGTTTTTT